These T cell receptor beta chains were read from a single sample in a study of shared clonotypes between healthy human individuals. TCRdb keeps only in-frame clones here, not all; method: immunoSEQ multiplex PCR. The top ten clones hold over 1.3% of a sample with 950,000 to 1,300,000 clones, about 77% of them seen once. The sequenced sample was memory CD4+ T cells sorted from blood. The receptors were sampled from a man between 18 and 35 years old in good health. The CDR3 runs from the conserved cysteine through the conserved F or W. Fields, in order: J gene, V gene, clone size, D gene, CDR3 protein, CDR3 DNA. A D gene is named only where the DNA matches it firmly. Expanded clones are given a class, and other clones once, few, many or no size at all.

TRBJ1-2,TRBV25-1,few,.,CASSEGFGYTF,TGTGCCAGCAGTGAAGGGTTTGGCTACACCTTC
TRBJ1-6,TRBV6-1,.,TRBD1,CASSERGRNSPLHF,TGTGCCAGCAGTGAAAGGGGGCGGAATTCACCCCTCCACTTT
TRBJ1-4,TRBV2,.,.,CASSETERVVLFF,TGTGCCAGCAGCGAAACTGAGAGGGTCGTCCTGTTTTTT
TRBJ2-1,TRBV10-3,.,TRBD1,CAITQGTGYEQFF,TGTGCCATCACCCAGGGGACAGGGTACGAGCAGTTCTTC
TRBJ2-1,TRBV5-1,.,TRBD1,CASSNRDRGINEQFF,TGCGCCAGCAGCAACCGGGACAGGGGGATCAATGAGCAGTTCTTC
TRBJ1-2,TRBV9,few,.,CASSVVGGGYTF,TGTGCCAGCAGCGTAGTGGGAGGGGGCTACACCTTC
TRBJ1-4,TRBV19,few,.,CASKGIMNEKLFF,TGTGCCAGTAAGGGGATAATGAATGAAAAACTGTTTTTT
TRBJ2-3,TRBV29-1,.,.,CSVGTATDTQYF,TGCAGCGTCGGGACGGCGACGGATACGCAGTATTTT
TRBJ1-5,TRBV7-2,few,.,CASSSGLESNQPQHF,TGTGCCAGCAGCTCAGGGTTAGAGAGCAATCAGCCCCAGCATTTT
TRBJ2-7,TRBV5-1,once,.,CASSLVPGGGTGYEQYF,TGCGCCAGCAGCTTGGTCCCCGGGGGCGGGACCGGATACGAGCAGTACTTC
TRBJ1-5,TRBV7-2,few,.,CASSPAGASNQPQHF,TGTGCCAGCAGCCCGGCCGGGGCAAGCAATCAGCCCCAGCATTTT
TRBJ2-3,TRBV29-1,.,TRBD1,CSVRQGKVDTQYF,TGCAGCGTAAGACAGGGGAAGGTAGATACGCAGTATTTT
TRBJ1-2,TRBV27,.,TRBD1,CASRGTGHGYTF,TGTGCCAGCAGAGGGACAGGTCATGGCTACACCTTC
TRBJ1-2,TRBV6-5,.,TRBD1,CASRQGLGYTF,TGTGCCAGCAGACAGGGGTTAGGCTACACCTTC
TRBJ2-7,TRBV7-2,.,.,CASSISPGYEQYF,TGTGCCAGCAGCATCTCGCCAGGGTACGAGCAGTACTTC
TRBJ2-1,TRBV30,once,.,CAWSGSNNEQFF,TGTGCCTGGAGTGGGTCCAACAATGAGCAGTTCTTC
TRBJ2-1,TRBV6-6,.,.,CASSSPGTGDNEQFF,TGTGCCAGCAGTAGTCCCGGGACTGGGGACAATGAGCAGTTCTTC
TRBJ2-1,TRBV5-1,.,TRBD2,CASKVVGAGGDNEQFF,TGCGCCAGCAAAGTAGTGGGGGCGGGGGGTGACAATGAGCAGTTCTTC
TRBJ2-5,TRBV5-8,many,TRBD1,CASSQGLQGRQETQYF,TGTGCCAGCAGCCAAGGGCTACAGGGGCGCCAAGAGACCCAGTACTTC
TRBJ2-3,TRBV4-1,.,.,CASSQDRPDTQYF,TGCGCCAGCAGCCAAGATCGTCCAGATACGCAGTATTTT